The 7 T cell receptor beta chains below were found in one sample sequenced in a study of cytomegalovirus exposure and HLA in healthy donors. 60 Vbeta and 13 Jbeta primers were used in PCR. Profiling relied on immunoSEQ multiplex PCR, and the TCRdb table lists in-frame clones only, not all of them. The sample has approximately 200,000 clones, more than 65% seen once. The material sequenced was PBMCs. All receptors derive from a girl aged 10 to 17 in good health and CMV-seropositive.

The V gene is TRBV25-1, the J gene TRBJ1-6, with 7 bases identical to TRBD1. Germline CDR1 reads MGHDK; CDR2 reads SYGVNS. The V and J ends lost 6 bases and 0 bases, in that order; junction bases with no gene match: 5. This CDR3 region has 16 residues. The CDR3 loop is CASRSTGSSYNSPLHF. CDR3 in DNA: TGTGCCAGCAGATCGACAGGGAGCTCCTATAATTCACCCCTCCACTTT.

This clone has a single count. Here the CDR3 DNA reads TGTGCCAGCAGTGAGGGACAAGTGAACACTGAAGCTTTCTTT. Translating gives CASSEGQVNTEAFF. The rearrangement uses TRBV11-3 and TRBJ1-1, with a tentative D call TRBD1 (6 bases). V gave up 6 bases and J gave up 0 bases, with 11 bases separating them. The CDR3 sequence is 14 residues long. Germline V gene data show CDR1 as SGHNT and CDR2 as YENEEA.

The CDR3 DNA reads as TGTGCCAGCAGTCGGGGGAGAGGGTCAAGTCAGCCCCAGCATTTT. Translating gives CASSRGRGSSQPQHF. The chain is built from TRBV27 and TRBJ1-5, with D possibly TRBD1 on 5 matching bases. The length of the CDR3 is 15 residues. CDR1 is MNHEY, CDR2 SMNVEV, per germline (reference sequence). Trimming shortened V by 5 bases and J by 6 bases, and 17 bases separated the two germline ends.

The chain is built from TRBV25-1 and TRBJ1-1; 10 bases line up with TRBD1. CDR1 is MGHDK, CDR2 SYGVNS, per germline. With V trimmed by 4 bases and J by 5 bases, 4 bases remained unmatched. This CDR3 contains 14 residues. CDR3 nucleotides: TGTGCCAGCAGTGCCCGACAGGGGGCGACTGAAGCTTTCTTT. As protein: CASSARQGATEAFF.

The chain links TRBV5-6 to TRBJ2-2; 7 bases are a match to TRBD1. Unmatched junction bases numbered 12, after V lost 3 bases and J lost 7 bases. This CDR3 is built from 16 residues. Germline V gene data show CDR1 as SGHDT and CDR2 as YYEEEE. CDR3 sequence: CASSSRGRGYGGELFF. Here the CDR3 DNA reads TGTGCCAGCAGCTCACGGGGCAGGGGGTATGGCGGGGAGCTGTTTTTT.

CDR3 sequence reads: CASSTSATGTDNTEAFF. CDR3 nucleotides: TGTGCCAGCAGCACAAGCGCAACCGGGACAGACAACACTGAAGCTTTCTTT. J is TRBJ1-1 and V is TRBV13; TRBD1 matches at 7 bases. Germline CDR1 and CDR2: PRHDT and FYEKMQ (reference sequence). The V segment lost 5 bases and the J segment 2 bases; nucleotides outside the gene matches: 14. The CDR3 contains 17 residues.

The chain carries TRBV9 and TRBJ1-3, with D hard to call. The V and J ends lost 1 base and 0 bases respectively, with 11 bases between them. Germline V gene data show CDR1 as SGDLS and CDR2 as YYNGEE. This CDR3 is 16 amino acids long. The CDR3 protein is CASSVQVEVSGNTIYF. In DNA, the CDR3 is TGTGCCAGCAGCGTACAGGTGGAAGTCTCTGGAAACACCATATATTTT.